One and the same sample provided the 25 T cell receptor beta chains below, sequenced in a study of blood T cell repertoires in COVID-19. Clones were read by immunoSEQ multiplex PCR, and TCRdb kept only the in-frame ones, dropping some. The repertoire holds about 110,000 clones, 70% to 80% seen once, with 5% to 7.5% in the top ten. Sequenced: peripheral blood. These receptors were collected from an older man with COVID-19, enrolled during active disease.

This clone showed up just a few times. The chain couples TRBV24-1 to TRBJ2-2, with TRBD1 identical over 7 bases. Trimming cost V 3 bases and J 3 bases; bases outside gene matches: 6. The CDR3 extends over 16 amino acids. Germline CDR1 reads KGHDR; CDR2 reads SFDVKD. The CDR3 nucleotides read TGTGCCACCAGTGATGGGGGACAGACCTACACCGGGGAGCTGTTTTTT. Protein: CATSDGGQTYTGELFF.

This clone was observed a few times. This chain joins TRBV5-5 and TRBJ1-5; a possible D gene is TRBD1 (5 bases). CDR3 size: 16 residues. Germline assignment: CDR1 SGHKS and CDR2 YYEKEE (reference sequence). V was trimmed by 8 bases and J by 6 bases, leaving 24 bases between them. This CDR3 is CASGTALQFTLQPQHF. The CDR3 nucleotides read TGTGCCAGTGGGACTGCGCTTCAGTTCACCCTTCAGCCCCAGCATTTT. Variable domain in full (rest from reference TRBV5-5 and TRBJ1-5): DAGVTQSPTHLIKTRGQQVTLRCSPISGHKSVSWYQQVLGQGPQFIFQYYEKEERGRGNFPDRFSARQFPNYSSELNVNALLLGDSALYLCASGTALQFTLQPQHFGDGTRLSIL.

The V and J genes are TRBV6-5 and TRBJ2-5, with D unresolved. The CDR3 is made up of 16 amino acids. The germline V gene has CDR1 MNHEY and CDR2 SVGAGI. V lost 0 bases and J lost 2, with 13 bases in between. In DNA form, the CDR3 reads TGTGCCAGCAGTTACTCTAGTAGAAACCCACAAGAGACCCAGTACTTC. This gives the protein CASSYSSRNPQETQYF.

This clone was detected only once. This chain joins TRBV6-1 and TRBJ2-1; possible D gene TRBD2, 6 bases. CDR1 is MNHNS, CDR2 SASEGT, per germline. V lost 1 base, J lost 10 bases, and 20 bases lay in between. The CDR3 extends over 16 amino acids. The CDR3 nucleotides read TGTGCCAGCAGTGAAGATCGGCATAGCGGTTTTATGGAGCAGTTCTTC. As protein: CASSEDRHSGFMEQFF.

This clone appeared a few times. The rearrangement uses TRBV19 and TRBJ2-3, with D unresolved. This CDR3 has 13 amino acids. V lost 3 bases to trimming and J lost 2 bases, with 6 bases between them. From germline, CDR1 is LNHDA and CDR2 SQIVND (reference sequence). This CDR3 is CASSILPTDTQYF. The DNA for the CDR3 is TGTGCCAGTAGTATCCTCCCCACAGATACGCAGTATTTT.

The chain is built from TRBV27 and TRBJ1-2; 8 bases align to TRBD1. The CDR3 length is 14 residues. The germline gives CDR1 MNHEY, CDR2 SMNVEV (reference sequence). Trimming cost V 5 bases and J 4 bases; bases outside gene matches: 6. CDR3 DNA sequence: TGTGCCAGCAGTCCGGACAGGGATCTCTATGGCTACACCTTC. It yields the protein CASSPDRDLYGYTF.

The chain recombines TRBV21-1 with TRBJ2-4; the D call of TRBD1 is as the table states it, not checked on the DNA. TRBV21-1 is termed a pseudogene. The CDR3 is 18 residues long. The CDR3 protein is CASSKEVREVLAKNIQYF. The CDR3 DNA reads TGTGCCAGCAGCAAAGAGGTCAGGGAAGTCCTGGCCAAAAACATTCAGTACTTC.

This clone was detected once. The rearrangement uses TRBV19 and TRBJ2-3; tentatively, D is TRBD2 (6 bases). The CDR3 runs to 14 residues. V was trimmed by 7 bases and J by 4 bases, leaving 15 bases between them. The germline gives CDR1 LNHDA, CDR2 SQIVND (reference sequence). The CDR3, as DNA: TGTGCCAGTAAACCCCAGCGGGCGTCAGATACGCAGTATTTT. As protein: CASKPQRASDTQYF. Drawing the rest from reference TRBV19 and TRBJ2-3, the complete variable domain is DGGITQSPKYLFRKEGQNVTLSCEQNLNHDAMYWYRQDPGQGLRLIYYSQIVNDFQKGDIAEGYSVSREKKESFPLTVTSAQKNPTAFYLCASKPQRASDTQYFGPGTRLTVL.

The chain combines TRBV10-3 with TRBJ2-1, with D possibly being TRBD2 (5 bases). This CDR3 has 11 amino acids. V lost 3 bases to trimming and J lost 12 bases, with 9 bases between them. Per germline, CDR1 ENHRY and CDR2 SYGVKD. CDR3 protein: CAISEGGGQFF. In nucleotides, the CDR3 is TGTGCCATCAGTGAAGGTGGAGGGCAGTTCTTC.

The chain links TRBV5-1 to TRBJ1-2, with unresolved D. V lost 3 bases to trimming and J lost 2 bases, with 8 bases between them. Germline CDR1 SGHRS, CDR2 YFSETQ. This CDR3 region has 13 residues. CDR3 residues: CASSYRSNYGYTF. CDR3 coding DNA: TGCGCCAGCAGCTATCGTTCCAACTATGGCTACACCTTC.

This clone was detected only a few times. The chain links TRBV6-5 to TRBJ2-1, with D uncertain. The germline V gene encodes CDR1 MNHEY and CDR2 SVGAGI. The CDR3 consists of 13 residues. V was pared by 2 bases and J by 6 bases, with 8 bases between. CDR3 coding DNA: TGTGCCAGCAGTTACGCAACGGGCAATGAGCAGTTCTTC. Translation gives CASSYATGNEQFF.

The chain has TRBV6-2 or TRBV6-3 and TRBJ1-2; 11 bases align to TRBD1. V shed 2 bases, J shed 4 bases, and the junction held 9 bases outside the gene matches. CDR3 length: 17 amino acids. Germline V lookup: CDR1 MNHEY, CDR2 SVGEGT. CDR3: CASSYDRDRGSVYGYTF. The CDR3 nucleotides read TGTGCCAGCAGTTACGACCGGGACAGGGGGTCGGTCTATGGCTACACCTTC.

In this sample, this clone turned up a few times. The V gene is TRBV3-1 (or the pseudogene TRBV3-2), the J gene TRBJ1-2, with D possibly being TRBD1 (6 bases). CDR3 length: 14 residues. CDR1 is LGHDT and CDR2 is YNNKEL in the germline V gene (reference sequence). The V and J ends lost 4 bases and 4 bases respectively, with 13 bases between them. CDR3 amino acids: CASSLWTATYGYTF. For the CDR3, the DNA is TGTGCCAGCAGCCTGTGGACAGCGACCTATGGCTACACCTTC.

This clone turned up a few times. The V call is TRBV24-1, the J call TRBJ2-1; 10 bases are a match to TRBD2. CDR3 length equals 15 residues. Per the germline V gene, CDR1 is KGHDR and CDR2 is SFDVKD. With 3 bases clipped from V and 7 bases from J, the junction kept 5 bases outside the gene matches. This CDR3 reads CATSDSGRAGNEQFF. Here the CDR3 DNA reads TGTGCCACCAGTGATAGCGGGAGGGCCGGGAATGAGCAGTTCTTC.

The chain employs TRBV15 and TRBJ1-5; no definite D call. V was shortened by 5 bases and J by 0 bases, with 8 bases between the two germline ends. CDR1 and CDR2 (germline): LNHNV, YYDKDF (reference sequence). The CDR3 has 14 amino acids. The CDR3 is CATSPDFSNQPQHF. The CDR3 region has the DNA TGTGCCACCAGCCCAGACTTTAGCAATCAGCCCCAGCATTTT. Based on the CDR3 plus reference TRBV15 and TRBJ1-5, the full variable domain is DAMVIQNPRYQVTQFGKPVTLSCSQTLNHNVMYWYQQKSSQAPKLLFHYYDKDFNNEADTPDNFQSRRPNTSFCFLDIRSPGLGDTAMYLCATSPDFSNQPQHFGDGTRLSIL.

The rearrangement joins TRBV2 to TRBJ2-4; D is possibly TRBD1 (6 bases). The V end lost 2 bases, the J end lost 0 bases, and 17 bases lay between the germline ends. The CDR3 loop spans 18 amino acids. Germline V gene lookup returns CDR1 SNHLY and CDR2 FYNNEI. The CDR3 spells CASSEQGINELAKNIQYF. Here the CDR3 DNA reads TGTGCCAGCAGTGAACAGGGGATCAACGAACTAGCCAAAAACATTCAGTACTTC.

The chain recombines TRBV5-6 with TRBJ1-2; weak D call: TRBD1 (5 bases). The CDR3 sequence is 13 residues long. V shed 1 base and J shed 7 bases, with 11 bases lying between them. CDR1 SGHDT and CDR2 YYEEEE come from the germline V gene. CDR3 protein: CASSLRQGRGYTF. CDR3 coding DNA: TGTGCCAGCAGCTTGCGCCAGGGTCGTGGCTACACCTTC. Full variable domain (remainder filled in from reference TRBV5-6 and TRBJ1-2): DAGVTQSPTHLIKTRGQQVTLRCSPKSGHDTVSWYQQALGQGPQFIFQYYEEEERQRGNFPDRFSGHQFPNYSSELNVNALLLGDSALYLCASSLRQGRGYTFGSGTRLTVV.

The V and J genes are TRBV5-1 and TRBJ1-3, with TRBD1 as a possible D gene (6 bases). The ends were cut back, 1 base at V and 6 bases at J, with 14 bases in the middle. This CDR3 comprises 15 residues. Looked up from germline, CDR1 is SGHRS and CDR2 is YFSETQ. CDR3 DNA sequence: TGCGCCAGCAGCTTGACAGGGTTTATGGAAAACACCATATATTTT. It translates to CASSLTGFMENTIYF.

V and J are TRBV7-9 and TRBJ2-2; the D gene is possibly TRBD2 (6 bases). V was shortened by 4 bases and J by 4 bases, with 13 bases between the two germline ends. CDR3 length equals 15 residues. Germline CDR1 and CDR2: SEHNR and FQNEAQ (reference sequence). The CDR3 DNA sequence: TGTGCCAGCAGCTACCGACTAGTGGTCACCGGGGAGCTGTTTTTT. Translating it yields CASSYRLVVTGELFF. Looking up the rest from reference TRBV7-9 and TRBJ2-2 gives the full variable domain: DTGVSQNPRHKITKRGQNVTFRCDPISEHNRLYWYRQTLGQGPEFLTYFQNEAQLEKSRLLSDRFSAERPKGSFSTLEIQRTEQGDSAMYLCASSYRLVVTGELFFGEGSRLTVL.

This clone was observed a handful of times. The chain is built from TRBV6-5 and TRBJ1-4; TRBD1 matches at 7 bases. This CDR3 is 14 amino acids long. Trimming took 5 bases from V and 7 from J; bases not matched to a gene: 7. Germline CDR1 is MNHEY and CDR2 is SVGAGI. CDR3 in amino acids: CASSRTGAGEKLFF. The CDR3 DNA follows: TGTGCCAGCAGTCGAACAGGGGCAGGTGAAAAACTGTTTTTT.

This sequence joins TRBV6-5 and TRBJ1-6, with TRBD1 matching 8 bases. Germline CDR1 is MNHEY and CDR2 is SVGAGI. The CDR3 is made up of 14 amino acids. J was trimmed by 5 bases and V by 6 bases; bases with no gene match: 3. The DNA of the CDR3 is TGTGCCAGCAGAAGGACAGGGAATAATTCACCCCTCCACTTT. This encodes CASRRTGNNSPLHF.

This sequence joins TRBV7-9 and TRBJ2-5, with 11 bases lining up with TRBD2. This CDR3 spans 15 amino acids. Trimming at V came to 3 bases and at J to 3 bases, leaving 3 bases not matched to a gene. Germline CDR1 reads SEHNR; CDR2 reads FQNEAQ (reference sequence). The CDR3 spells CASSLTSGKEETQYF. CDR3 in DNA: TGTGCCAGCAGCTTGACTAGCGGGAAAGAAGAGACCCAGTACTTC. The whole variable domain, remainder taken from reference TRBV7-9 and TRBJ2-5, is DTGVSQNPRHKITKRGQNVTFRCDPISEHNRLYWYRQTLGQGPEFLTYFQNEAQLEKSRLLSDRFSAERPKGSFSTLEIQRTEQGDSAMYLCASSLTSGKEETQYFGPGTRLLVL.

This chain uses TRBV29-1 with TRBJ1-3; D gene ambiguous. The V end was cut by 4 bases, the J end by 0 bases, with 7 bases between. This CDR3 comprises 13 residues. CDR1 is SQVTM, CDR2 ANQGSEA, per germline. CDR3 sequence (DNA): TGCAGCGTTGCTATATCCTCTGGAAACACCATATATTTT. This gives the protein CSVAISSGNTIYF.

J is TRBJ1-4 and V is TRBV30; no reliable D call. The germline V gene encodes CDR1 GTSNPN and CDR2 SVGIG (reference sequence). The CDR3 runs to 14 residues. Trimming cost V 1 base and J 1 base, with 7 bases left between them. The CDR3 is CAWSARVTNEKLFF. CDR3 nucleotide sequence: TGTGCCTGGAGTGCGAGGGTAACTAATGAAAAACTGTTTTTT.

V usage is TRBV5-6 and J usage is TRBJ1-6; D unresolved. From germline, CDR1 is SGHDT and CDR2 YYEEEE. Trimming stripped 4 bases from V and 5 bases from J, with 10 bases between. The CDR3 spans 14 residues. The CDR3 spells CASSLQLNNSPLHF. Here the CDR3 DNA reads TGTGCCAGCAGCCTACAGCTGAATAATTCACCCCTCCACTTT. Based on the CDR3 plus reference TRBV5-6 and TRBJ1-6, the full variable domain is DAGVTQSPTHLIKTRGQQVTLRCSPKSGHDTVSWYQQALGQGPQFIFQYYEEEERQRGNFPDRFSGHQFPNYSSELNVNALLLGDSALYLCASSLQLNNSPLHFGNGTRLTVT.